A single sample is the source of the 13 T cell receptor beta chains below, sequenced in a study of T cell responses to AZD1222 COVID-19 vaccine. The repertoire was sequenced with immunoSEQ multiplex PCR; TCRdb's copy has only in-frame clones and lacks some. This sample has 170,000 or so clones, with 90% found just once. This material consisted of peripheral blood, taken on day 0 of AZD1222 vaccination. Source of these receptors: an adult in good health.

The chain joins TRBV7-3 to TRBJ1-6, with 7 nucleotides matching TRBD1. Germline V gene lookup returns CDR1 SGHTA and CDR2 FQGTGA. With V trimmed by 5 bases and J by 9 bases, 10 bases remained unmatched. The CDR3 loop spans 15 amino acids. In nucleotides, the CDR3 is TGTGCCAGCAGCCTCTCCGGGACAGATAGTTCACCCCTCCACTTT. Translated: CASSLSGTDSSPLHF.

V is TRBV27 and J is TRBJ1-6; D might be TRBD1 (5 bases). The ends were cut back, 3 bases at V and 10 bases at J, with 10 bases in the middle. CDR3 size: 13 residues. Germline CDR1 MNHEY, CDR2 SMNVEV (reference sequence). The CDR3 reads CASSFRRESPLHF. DNA of the CDR3: TGTGCCAGCAGTTTCCGCAGGGAGTCACCCCTCCACTTT.

The J gene is TRBJ1-6, the V gene TRBV5-4, with a weak D call TRBD1 (5 bases). The length of the CDR3 is 16 residues. Germline-derived CDR1 and CDR2 are SGHNT and YYREEE (reference sequence). The V and J ends lost 0 bases and 6 bases respectively, with 13 bases between them. The CDR3 DNA reads TGTGCCAGCAGCTTGGCCAGGGCCCCTTCTAATTCACCCCTCCACTTT. Amino acid sequence: CASSLARAPSNSPLHF. The full variable domain, rest sourced from reference TRBV5-4 and TRBJ1-6, is ETGVTQSPTHLIKTRGQQVTLRCSSQSGHNTVSWYQQALGQGPQFIFQYYREEENGRGNFPPRFSGLQFPNYSSELNVNALELDDSALYLCASSLARAPSNSPLHFGNGTRLTVT.

The V gene is TRBV4-2, the J gene TRBJ2-7; 8 bases align to TRBD1. This CDR3 is 15 amino acids long. After removal of 2 bases from V and 2 bases from J, the junction contained 5 bases not matched to a gene. Germline V gene data show CDR1 as LGHNA and CDR2 as YNFKEQ. This CDR3 is CASSQPGQATYEQYF. For the CDR3, the DNA is TGTGCCAGCAGCCAACCGGGACAGGCTACCTACGAGCAGTACTTC.

The chain joins TRBV6-2 or TRBV6-3 to TRBJ1-1; D is unresolved. V lost 0 bases, J lost 5 bases, and 13 bases lay in between. Germline CDR1 MNHEY, CDR2 SVGEGT. The CDR3 loop spans 15 amino acids. CDR3 in amino acids: CASSYSMEGGTEAFF. CDR3 DNA sequence: TGTGCCAGCAGTTACTCGATGGAGGGTGGGACTGAAGCTTTCTTT.

The table lists this clone with a few counts. The CDR3 loop reads CSGEADGELFF. In DNA form, the CDR3 reads TGCAGCGGGGAGGCGGACGGGGAGCTGTTTTTT. The chain uses TRBV29-1 and TRBJ2-2; D perhaps matches TRBD2 (6 bases). This CDR3 is 11 amino acids long. Trimming took 7 bases from V and 7 from J, leaving 10 bases between them. Germline CDR1 and CDR2: SQVTM and ANQGSEA.

The CDR3 DNA follows: TGCGCCAGCAGCCAAGGATGGAGGGGCTACACTGAAGCTTTCTTT. Its translation: CASSQGWRGYTEAFF. The J gene is TRBJ1-1, the V gene TRBV4-3, with a possible D match to TRBD1 (5 bases). CDR3 length: 15 residues. The ends were cut back, 1 base at V and 3 bases at J, with 12 bases in the middle. Germline assignment: CDR1 LGHNA and CDR2 YSLEER.

This rearrangement joins TRBV19 to TRBJ1-5; a weak D match, TRBD1 (6 bases). Germline V gene lookup returns CDR1 LNHDA and CDR2 SQIVND (reference sequence). The CDR3 length is 16 residues. The germline V and J ends were trimmed by 1 base and 2 bases, with 12 bases remaining between them. The CDR3, as DNA: TGTGCCAGTAGTATAGTGGGCGGGGGCGGCAATCAGCCCCAGCATTTT. It yields the protein CASSIVGGGGNQPQHF.

This clone was detected only once. The chain uses TRBV4-2 and TRBJ2-3, with D hard to call. Trimming left V 1 base short and J 5 bases short, with 16 bases between. The CDR3 length is 16 residues. Germline V gives CDR1 LGHNA, CDR2 YNFKEQ. The CDR3 reads CASSQVLRAWEDTQYF. The CDR3 coding sequence is TGTGCCAGCAGCCAAGTTCTCCGGGCCTGGGAAGATACGCAGTATTTT.

V usage is TRBV15 and J usage is TRBJ1-2; maybe TRBD1 (6 bases). The CDR3 is 13 amino acids. Germline CDR1 and CDR2: LNHNV and YYDKDF (reference sequence). Between the trimmed V and J ends, which lost 5 bases and 4 bases, there was a span of 11 bases. CDR3 amino acids: CATSGGTLYGYTF. Written as DNA, the CDR3 is TGTGCCACCAGCGGCGGGACACTCTATGGCTACACCTTC.

The V and J genes are TRBV11-3 and TRBJ1-1, with a possible D match to TRBD1 (6 bases). The germline V gene has CDR1 SGHNT and CDR2 YENEEA. There are 13 residues in the CDR3. Trimming stripped 5 bases from V and 7 bases from J, with 14 bases between. This CDR3 is CASSPGRGREAFF. The DNA of the CDR3 is TGTGCCAGCAGCCCCGGCCGGGGGCGTGAAGCTTTCTTT.

The V and J genes are TRBV4-3 and TRBJ1-2; no firm D call. The CDR3 extends over 14 amino acids. Trimming removed 4 bases from V and 6 bases from J, with 15 bases in between. Germline lookup yields CDR1 LGHNA and CDR2 YSLEER. DNA for the CDR3: TGCGCCAGCAGCCCACGACGGGGAGAAGATGGCTACACCTTC. It translates to CASSPRRGEDGYTF.

V and J are TRBV27 and TRBJ2-3; 10 bases line up with TRBD2. Germline V gene data show CDR1 as MNHEY and CDR2 as SMNVEV (reference sequence). The CDR3 runs 15 residues. V gave up 5 bases and J gave up 4 bases; unmatched junction bases: 6. CDR3 nucleotides: TGTGCCAGCAGTAACAAAGCGGGGGGGCCAGATACGCAGTATTTT. This gives the protein CASSNKAGGPDTQYF.